Only a few counts were recorded for the clone carrying this T cell receptor beta chain. The target antigen is unknown. The sample originates from a study of CD8+CD57+ T cells in acquired aplastic anemia. About the research overall: Each DNA sample taken from sorted CD4+ and CD8+ cells came to around 2.9 ug on average. Whole-study results and caveats: Overlap between patients and controls comprised twenty-nine CD8+ CDR3 sequences.

This CDR3 comprises 14 residues. The germline V and J ends were trimmed by 5 bases and 2 bases, with 12 bases remaining between them. Germline V gives CDR1 SQVTM, CDR2 ANQGSEA. The study profiled TCR beta VDJ and CDR3 using genomic DNA as template. TCRdb analysed the reads with MiXCR anew, one entry per CDR3 protein. This sample yields approximately 270,000 distinct CDR3 sequences, of which roughly three fifths are seen a single time; 7.5% to 9% belongs to the top ten. Sequencing input: sorted CD4+, CD8+, or CD8+CD57+ T cells (not recorded which) from PBMCs. The receptor was derived from a human donor with severe aplastic anemia or a healthy control (not recorded which). V and J are TRBV29-1 and TRBJ2-2; tentatively, D is TRBD2 (5 bases). The CDR3 DNA reads as TGCAGCGTTCTTTTAGCGCGAAACACCGGGGAGCTGTTTTTT. Translation gives CSVLLARNTGELFF.